Each of the 28 T cell receptor beta chains below was sequenced from the same sample in a study of response to subunit inactivated influenza vaccine. A single record per CDR3 protein comes from TCRdb applying MiXCR to the RT-PCR reads. The top ten hold roughly 14% of the sample, which has approximately 530,000 distinct CDR3 sequences, 7.2% seen once. This specimen consisted of PBMCs from blood, obtained approximately 25 months after vaccination. These receptors all come from a man between 50 and 69 years old who received an inactivated influenza vaccine.

This clonotype was observed a few times. The V and J genes are TRBV12-3 or TRBV12-4 and TRBJ2-5; TRBD2 might be the D (5 bases). V was clipped by 5 bases and J by 7 bases, with 11 bases between them. The CDR3 sequence is 12 residues long. The DNA of the CDR3 is TGTGCCAGCAGTCCGTATGAGGGGACCCAGTACTTC. The encoded protein is CASSPYEGTQYF.

This clonotype appeared many times. The chain carries TRBV7-9 and TRBJ1-5; 9 positions match TRBD1. The CDR3 consists of 14 residues. Germline lookup yields CDR1 SEHNR and CDR2 FQNEAQ (reference sequence). V shed 5 bases and J 6 bases; nucleotides not matched to a gene: 5. CDR3 sequence (DNA): TGTGCCAGCAGCGTAGGGACAGGGAGTCAGCCCCAGCATTTT. Translating gives CASSVGTGSQPQHF.

Ten or more counts support this clonotype. J is TRBJ2-7 and V is TRBV24-1; 7 bases fit TRBD1. This CDR3 has 15 amino acids. Germline V lookup: CDR1 KGHDR, CDR2 SFDVKD. Trimming at V came to 3 bases and at J to 2 bases, leaving 6 bases not matched to a gene. CDR3 residues: CATSDPDRNPYEQYF. The CDR3 coding sequence is TGTGCCACCAGTGATCCGGACAGGAACCCCTACGAGCAGTACTTC.

This clonotype was counted many times. This rearrangement joins TRBV29-1 to TRBJ1-1, with D unclear. V was cut by 7 bases and J by 7 bases, with 10 bases left in between. This CDR3 is 10 amino acids long. CDR1 and CDR2 (germline): SQVTM, ANQGSEA. The CDR3 here is CSARSSEAFF. CDR3 coding DNA: TGCAGCGCACGATCTAGTGAAGCTTTCTTT.

In its sample, this clonotype was seen many times. The V and J genes are TRBV20-1 and TRBJ2-1; the D gene is possibly TRBD2 (6 bases). The V end lost 6 bases, the J end lost 9 bases, and 24 bases lay between the germline ends. Germline values: CDR1 DFQATT, CDR2 SNEGSKA (reference sequence). CDR3 length: 15 amino acids. CDR3 nucleotide sequence: TGCAGTGCCCGACCGCGACTAGGGGCGTGGGGTGAGCAGTTCTTC. Translating gives CSARPRLGAWGEQFF.

The genes are TRBV10-3 and TRBJ2-5, with D possibly matching TRBD1 (5 bases). The CDR3 consists of 12 residues. The germline CDR1 and CDR2 sequences are ENHRY and SYGVKD. V dropped 10 bases and J dropped 1 base, with 10 bases sitting between them. CDR3 sequence reads: CATSTAQETQYF. Written as DNA, the CDR3 is TGTGCCACTTCGACAGCCCAAGAGACCCAGTACTTC.

This clonotype occurred a few times. The chain uses TRBV6-5 and TRBJ1-2; maybe TRBD1 (5 bases). Deletions cut 2 bases from V and 4 bases from J, with 14 bases between. The CDR3 has 15 residues. Per germline, CDR1 MNHEY and CDR2 SVGAGI. The CDR3 spells CASSYTGVGTYGYTF. The CDR3 nucleotides read TGTGCCAGCAGTTACACGGGGGTAGGGACCTATGGCTACACCTTC.

This clonotype was recorded at least ten times. The chain joins TRBV28 to TRBJ2-7, with D perhaps matching TRBD1 or TRBD2 (5 bases each). Trimming left V 4 bases short and J 5 bases short, with 21 bases between. The CDR3 is 16 residues long. Germline V gene data show CDR1 as MDHEN and CDR2 as SYDVKM. CDR3 region: CASSSTSGTALHEQYF. DNA for the CDR3: TGTGCCAGCAGTTCCACCTCCGGGACGGCCCTCCACGAGCAGTACTTC.

This clonotype was observed a few times. This rearrangement joins TRBV11-2 to TRBJ2-7; 9 bases fit TRBD2. With V trimmed by 5 bases and J by 0 bases, 14 bases remained unmatched. The CDR3 has 18 residues. Per the germline V gene, CDR1 is SGHAT and CDR2 is FQNNGV. CDR3 nucleotides: TGTGCCAGCAGCCGATTTCCCATAGCGGGAGATCGCTCCTACGAGCAGTACTTC. This encodes CASSRFPIAGDRSYEQYF.

J is TRBJ2-3 and V is TRBV9; perhaps D is TRBD1 or TRBD2 (5 bases each). The CDR3 loop spans 16 amino acids. Trimming stripped 0 bases from V and 6 bases from J, with 17 bases between. In germline, CDR1 is SGDLS, CDR2 YYNGEE. CDR3 nucleotide sequence: TGTGCCAGCAGCGTAGATGGGGACCTTACTTTGGATACGCAGTATTTT. The encoded protein is CASSVDGDLTLDTQYF.

This clonotype showed up many times. This chain links TRBV7-9 with TRBJ2-5; 7 bases match TRBD1. Looked up from germline, CDR1 is SEHNR and CDR2 is FQNEAQ (reference sequence). The J segment lost 1 base and the V segment lost 5 bases, leaving 7 bases of the junction unmatched. This CDR3 spans 15 amino acids. The CDR3: CASSPRDRLQETQYF. The CDR3 DNA follows: TGTGCCAGCAGCCCACGGGACAGACTCCAAGAGACCCAGTACTTC.

This clonotype was counted between two and nine times. This chain links TRBV18 with TRBJ1-1, with D tentatively TRBD1 (5 bases). From germline, CDR1 is KGHSH and CDR2 LQKENI. V was clipped by 6 bases and J by 4 bases, with 15 bases between them. This CDR3 is 14 amino acids long. The CDR3 spells CASSAGGWGTEAFF. In DNA form, the CDR3 reads TGTGCCAGCTCTGCCGGGGGATGGGGCACTGAAGCTTTCTTT.

This clonotype was recorded a few times. The chain has TRBV12-3 or TRBV12-4 and TRBJ2-7; TRBD2 aligns across 8 bases. This CDR3 contains 14 residues. With 5 bases clipped from V and 3 bases from J, the junction kept 6 bases outside the gene matches. DNA for the CDR3: TGTGCCAGCAGTCCGGGGACTAGAGTCTACGAGCAGTACTTC. This gives the protein CASSPGTRVYEQYF.

This clonotype occurred many times. The gene calls are TRBV14 and TRBJ2-5; 10 bases are shared with TRBD2. The CDR3 covers 16 residues. Germline V CDR1 and CDR2: SGHDN, FVKESK. Losses at the gene ends were 0 bases for V and 11 bases for J; bases not matched to a gene: 12. CDR3 coding DNA: TGTGCCAGCAGCCAAGATACAGCGGGAGGGTCCCCGCAACAGTACTTC. Translating gives CASSQDTAGGSPQQYF.

The chain is built from TRBV18 and TRBJ2-5; a possible D gene is TRBD1 (6 bases). The V end lost 3 bases, the J end lost 3 bases, and 11 bases lay between the germline ends. Looked up from germline, CDR1 is KGHSH and CDR2 is LQKENI. There are 14 residues in the CDR3. CDR3 protein: CASSPGAEKETQYF. As DNA, the CDR3 is TGTGCCAGCTCACCGGGGGCCGAAAAAGAGACCCAGTACTTC.

Ten or more counts support this clonotype. The rearrangement joins TRBV19 to TRBJ1-1; no clear D gene. The CDR3 loop spans 13 amino acids. V shed 7 bases and J shed 3 bases, with 12 bases lying between them. Per the germline V gene, CDR1 is LNHDA and CDR2 is SQIVND (reference sequence). The CDR3 DNA is TGTGCCAGTACTTGGAGGGTGGACACTGAAGCTTTCTTT. The encoded protein is CASTWRVDTEAFF.

The rearrangement joins TRBV6-1 to TRBJ2-5, with 10 bases matching TRBD1. The junction had 2 bases not matched to a gene; V was cut back by 3 bases and J by 1 base. The CDR3 has 15 amino acids. Germline V CDR1 and CDR2: MNHNS, SASEGT. As DNA, the CDR3 is TGTGCCAGCAGTGAGGGACAGGGGATCCAAGAGACCCAGTACTTC. This codes for CASSEGQGIQETQYF.

This clonotype has more than one count but fewer than ten. The CDR3 sequence: CASSLAFGETQYF. Written as DNA, the CDR3 is TGCGCCAGCAGCTTGGCCTTCGGAGAGACCCAGTACTTC. J is TRBJ2-5 and V is TRBV5-1; D gene uncertain. The V end lost 0 bases, the J end lost 4 bases, and 7 bases lay between the germline ends. The CDR3 runs to 13 residues. CDR1 is SGHRS and CDR2 is YFSETQ in the germline V gene.

There are many counts of this clonotype. This chain connects TRBV9 to TRBJ2-2; D remains ambiguous. The CDR3 covers 12 residues. The germline CDR1 and CDR2 sequences are SGDLS and YYNGEE. Trimming shortened V by 5 bases and J by 6 bases, and 8 bases separated the two germline ends. The CDR3 sequence is CASSFRPGELFF. DNA of the CDR3: TGTGCCAGCAGTTTTCGTCCCGGGGAGCTGTTTTTT.

The chain carries TRBV2 and TRBJ2-7, with D tentatively TRBD1 (6 bases). The CDR3 length is 14 residues. CDR1 is SNHLY and CDR2 is FYNNEI in the germline V gene. V was shortened by 3 bases and J by 1 base, with 10 bases between the two germline ends. The CDR3, as DNA: TGTGCCAGCAGTGAGACAGGACGATCCTACGAGCAGTACTTC. This encodes CASSETGRSYEQYF.

This clonotype was detected a few times. V usage is TRBV4-2 and J usage is TRBJ2-3, with 8 bases that match TRBD2. Germline V gene data show CDR1 as LGHNA and CDR2 as YNFKEQ. With 1 base clipped from V and 3 bases from J, the junction kept 6 bases outside the gene matches. There are 16 residues in the CDR3. Here the CDR3 DNA reads TGTGCCAGCAGCCAAGCGTCGGCGGGGGGTACAGATACGCAGTATTTT. It is translated as CASSQASAGGTDTQYF.

This clonotype was seen ten or more times. The chain links TRBV7-9 to TRBJ1-5; possible D gene TRBD1, 6 bases. The V end was cut by 5 bases, the J end by 4 bases, with 12 bases between. Germline-derived CDR1 and CDR2 are SEHNR and FQNEAQ (reference sequence). This CDR3 spans 14 amino acids. CDR3 DNA sequence: TGTGCCAGCAGCACTACAGGGAATAATCAGCCCCAGCATTTT. This sequence encodes CASSTTGNNQPQHF.

This clonotype was recorded many times. J is TRBJ1-5 and V is TRBV20-1; D unclear. Germline assignment: CDR1 DFQATT and CDR2 SNEGSKA (reference sequence). The CDR3 loop spans 12 amino acids. Trimming pared 6 bases from V and 1 base from J, leaving 7 bases between. The CDR3 nucleotides are TGCAGTGCGGCACCAAGCAATCAGCCCCAGCATTTT. It encodes CSAAPSNQPQHF.

This clonotype was found a few times. J is TRBJ2-1 and V is TRBV7-2; no clear D gene. With 2 bases removed from V and 15 bases from J, the gap between germline ends came to 11 bases. This CDR3 comprises 11 residues. Germline assignment: CDR1 SGHTA and CDR2 FQGNSA. The CDR3 loop is CASSLLGTLFF. In DNA form, the CDR3 reads TGTGCCAGCAGCTTACTAGGAACGCTGTTCTTC.

This clonotype was seen more than once but under ten times. The chain has TRBV7-2 and TRBJ2-3; 8 nucleotides agree with TRBD2. V dropped 8 bases and J dropped 7; count of bases not matched to a gene: 14. This CDR3 spans 15 amino acids. From germline, CDR1 is SGHTA and CDR2 FQGNSA. CDR3 protein: CASGSRVAGTNTQYF. The CDR3, as DNA: TGTGCCAGCGGATCACGGGTAGCGGGAACGAATACGCAGTATTTT.

This rearrangement joins TRBV10-2 to TRBJ2-5, with D possibly matching TRBD2 (5 bases). Germline V gene lookup returns CDR1 WSHSY and CDR2 SAAADI. V was clipped by 7 bases and J by 2 bases, with 20 bases between them. This CDR3 is built from 16 residues. CDR3 in amino acids: CASTPTEAAIQETQYF. In DNA form, the CDR3 reads TGCGCCAGCACTCCTACGGAGGCGGCGATACAAGAGACCCAGTACTTC.

The chain is built from TRBV20-1 and TRBJ1-1; D not certain. Germline V gives CDR1 DFQATT, CDR2 SNEGSKA (reference sequence). Trimming removed 2 bases at V and 6 bases at J, with 13 bases between. The CDR3 runs to 13 residues. CDR3 amino acids: CSARTSWGSEAFF. The CDR3 DNA reads as TGCAGTGCTAGAACATCTTGGGGTTCTGAAGCTTTCTTT.

This clonotype has just a few counts. V usage is TRBV7-2 and J usage is TRBJ2-5, with TRBD2 identical over 15 bases. Trimming cost V 5 bases and J 5 bases; bases outside gene matches: 6. Germline V lookup: CDR1 SGHTA, CDR2 FQGNSA. There are 16 residues in the CDR3. The CDR3 loop is CASSRGGTSGGETQYF. CDR3 coding DNA: TGTGCCAGCAGCCGGGGCGGGACTAGCGGGGGGGAGACCCAGTACTTC.